Included here is one T cell receptor beta chain sequence, with context. It was treatment-naive patients with stable or active relapsing-remitting disease who made up the multiple sclerosis controls. The data derive from a study of CD8 T cells in Susac syndrome. Random hexamers served to reverse transcribe roughly 0.5 to 1 ug RNA. TCRdb re-called the immunoSEQ multiplex PCR reads through MiXCR, storing one row per CDR3 protein. The profile covers roughly 400,000 distinct CDR3 sequences, with roughly 85% appearing a single time and 0.09% to 0.15% taken by the ten largest. This CDR3 has 15 residues. Germline values: CDR1 MDHEN, CDR2 SYDVKM. V was pared by 3 bases and J by 3 bases, with 11 bases between.

Sequencing input: CD8+ T cells from PBMCs. The clonotype was recovered from a human donor with multiple sclerosis. The chain links TRBV28 to TRBJ2-2; TRBD1 might be the D (7 bases). In nucleotides, the CDR3 is TGTGCCAGCAGTTTCCAGGGGGGATACACCGGGGAGCTGTTTTTT. It encodes CASSFQGGYTGELFF.